The 4 T cell receptor beta chains below come from one sample, sequenced in a study of T-cell memory formation after mild COVID-19. TCRdb passed the 5' RACE reads through MiXCR, listing each CDR3 protein once. The sample records under 200,000 distinct CDR3 sequences, around a tenth being singletons. Sequencing was carried out using PBMCs or a T cell subset sorted from them (not recorded which). These receptors were obtained from a man aged 18 to 29 who had mild COVID-19 (a few samples of this study predate the infection). Cell type and time point are not known.

This clonotype was recorded at least ten times. This sequence joins TRBV3-1 and TRBJ1-1; 9 nucleotides align to TRBD1. Germline CDR1 and CDR2: LGHDT and YNNKEL (reference sequence). After removal of 3 bases from V and 6 bases from J, the junction contained 2 bases not matched to a gene. CDR3 length: 13 residues. CDR3 loop: CASSHGQGSEAFF. The CDR3 nucleotides are TGTGCCAGCAGCCACGGACAGGGGTCTGAAGCTTTCTTT.

In this sample, this clonotype turned up a few times. This chain joins TRBV4-2 and TRBJ2-3; weak D call: TRBD1 (5 bases). The CDR3 contains 14 residues. The V and J ends lost 0 bases and 6 bases respectively, with 10 bases between them. Germline CDR1 and CDR2: LGHNA and YNFKEQ. The CDR3 sequence is CASSQDLPGDTQYF. DNA of the CDR3: TGTGCCAGCAGCCAAGATCTTCCAGGGGATACGCAGTATTTT.

In its sample, this clonotype was seen a few times. The V and J genes are TRBV7-3 and TRBJ2-1; 8 positions match TRBD2. The germline V gene encodes CDR1 SGHTA and CDR2 FQGTGA. This CDR3 comprises 15 residues. V lost 5 bases, J lost 9 bases, and 12 bases stayed unmatched. The CDR3 coding sequence is TGTGCCAGCAGCCGCGCCGGGGGGGGGCCCGGTGAGCAGTTCTTC. It codes for CASSRAGGGPGEQFF.

The chain links TRBV20-1 to TRBJ1-2; 7 bases align to TRBD1. The CDR3 loop spans 12 amino acids. Germline-derived CDR1 and CDR2 are DFQATT and SNEGSKA (reference sequence). J lost 6 bases, V lost 6 bases, and 7 bases had no gene match. CDR3 in amino acids: CSADRQGHGYTF. For the CDR3, the DNA is TGCAGTGCCGATAGACAGGGCCATGGCTACACCTTC.